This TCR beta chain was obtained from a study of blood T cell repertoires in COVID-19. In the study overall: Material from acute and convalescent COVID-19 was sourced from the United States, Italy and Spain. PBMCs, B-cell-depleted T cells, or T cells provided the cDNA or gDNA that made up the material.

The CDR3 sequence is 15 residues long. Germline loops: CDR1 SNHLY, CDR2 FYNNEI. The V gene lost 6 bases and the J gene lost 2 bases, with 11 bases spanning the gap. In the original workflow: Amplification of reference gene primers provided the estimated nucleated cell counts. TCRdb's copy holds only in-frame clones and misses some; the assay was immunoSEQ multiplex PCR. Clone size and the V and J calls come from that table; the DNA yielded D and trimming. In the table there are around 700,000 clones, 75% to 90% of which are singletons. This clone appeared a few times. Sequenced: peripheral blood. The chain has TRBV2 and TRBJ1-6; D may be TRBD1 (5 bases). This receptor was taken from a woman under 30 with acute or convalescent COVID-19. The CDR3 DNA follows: TGTGCCAGCAGGATACAGGCCCCCTATAATTCACCCCTCCACTTT. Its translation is CASRIQAPYNSPLHF.